A single sample is the source of the 18 T cell receptor beta chains below, sequenced in a study of blood T cells in healthy people across ages. Together with a sample-barcoded 5' primer, a J-beta primer mix was included in a second PCR lasting about 7 to 11 cycles. MiXCR, applied by TCRdb to the 5' RACE reads, yields one record per CDR3 protein. The table lists some 940,000 distinct CDR3 sequences, about 29% of them singletons. These sequences were also reported in another study, on T cells of mothers and their children.

Material for sequencing was blood. The receptor source for this set is a woman between 40 and 55 years old in good health.

In this sample, this clonotype turned up a few times. A read error is possible here, since a much larger clone lies one base away. The rearrangement uses TRBV20-1 and TRBJ2-3, with 7 bases matching TRBD2. CDR3 length equals 15 residues. V shed 1 base and J 4 bases; nucleotides not matched to a gene: 8. The germline V gene has CDR1 DFQATT and CDR2 SNEGSKA (reference sequence). The CDR3 spells CSARVGLTSADTQYF. DNA of the CDR3: TGCAGTGCTAGAGTCGGGCTTACTAGCGCAGATACGCAGTATTTT.

The sample holds a few counts of this clonotype. The chain joins TRBV7-2 to TRBJ1-2, with D possibly matching TRBD1 (6 bases). The length of the CDR3 is 15 residues. The germline V and J ends were trimmed by 6 bases and 2 bases, with 16 bases remaining between them. Germline CDR1 and CDR2: SGHTA and FQGNSA. CDR3 sequence reads: CASSLRGAENYGYTF. As DNA, the CDR3 is TGTGCCAGCAGTTTACGGGGGGCGGAAAACTATGGCTACACCTTC.

This clonotype has a count of ten or more. V usage is TRBV27 and J usage is TRBJ2-7, with 8 nucleotides matching TRBD1. J was trimmed by 3 bases and V by 7 bases; bases with no gene match: 8. Germline values: CDR1 MNHEY, CDR2 SMNVEV (reference sequence). CDR3 length: 14 amino acids. CDR3 in DNA: TGTGCCAGCAAGTTGGGGACAGGCGTCTACGAGCAGTACTTC. Its protein is CASKLGTGVYEQYF.

The chain combines TRBV4-3 with TRBJ2-7, with D unclear. Germline V gene sequence: CDR1 LGHNA, CDR2 YSLEER. Trimming left V 2 bases short and J 7 bases short, with 12 bases between. This CDR3 is built from 13 residues. The CDR3 DNA is TGCGCCAGCAGCCAATTTTCCCGCAAGGAGCAGTACTTC. It is translated as CASSQFSRKEQYF.

This clonotype has at least ten counts. The J gene is TRBJ2-7, the V gene TRBV20-1; the match to TRBD2 covers 12 bases. The V gene end was trimmed by 2 bases and the J gene end by 7 bases; junction bases not matched to a gene: 9. The CDR3 covers 15 residues. The germline gives CDR1 DFQATT, CDR2 SNEGSKA (reference sequence). The CDR3 spells CSARPILAGGLEQYF. The CDR3 nucleotides are TGCAGTGCTAGACCAATACTAGCGGGGGGTCTTGAGCAGTACTTC.

This clonotype was observed many times. The V gene is TRBV5-5, the J gene TRBJ1-2, with D possibly being TRBD1 (6 bases). Trimming stripped 7 bases from V and 4 bases from J, with 11 bases between. This CDR3 is built from 12 residues. Germline V gene data show CDR1 as SGHKS and CDR2 as YYEKEE (reference sequence). DNA for the CDR3: TGTGCCAGCCACAGGGAGGGCTATGGCTACACCTTC. Encoded protein: CASHREGYGYTF.

This sequence joins TRBV4-1 and TRBJ2-2; D possibly corresponds to TRBD1 (6 bases). The V gene lost 1 base and the J gene lost 5 bases, with 8 bases spanning the gap. This CDR3 is built from 14 residues. Per the germline V gene, CDR1 is MGHRA and CDR2 is YSYEKL. DNA of the CDR3: TGCGCCAGCAGCCAAGGTCAGGGGACCGGGGAGCTGTTTTTT. Encoded protein: CASSQGQGTGELFF.

There are a few counts of this clonotype. The chain is built from TRBV2 and TRBJ2-1; 13 bases are a match to TRBD2. Trimming cost V 7 bases and J 6 bases; bases outside gene matches: 3. The germline CDR1 and CDR2 sequences are SNHLY and FYNNEI. This CDR3 has 14 residues. This CDR3 is CASTLAGGLNEQFF. In nucleotides, the CDR3 is TGTGCCAGCACACTAGCGGGGGGGCTCAATGAGCAGTTCTTC.

There are a few counts of this clonotype. V gene TRBV20-1 combines with J gene TRBJ2-1; weak D call: TRBD2 (6 bases). The V gene lost 6 bases and the J gene lost 1 base, with 13 bases spanning the gap. The CDR3 loop spans 14 amino acids. Per germline, CDR1 DFQATT and CDR2 SNEGSKA (reference sequence). Written as DNA, the CDR3 is TGCAGTGCCAGTTGGAGGGCGTCCTACAATGAGCAGTTCTTC. Translated, it gives CSASWRASYNEQFF.

This clonotype was observed a few times. The J gene is TRBJ2-1, the V gene TRBV20-1; 11 bases map to TRBD2. This CDR3 is built from 18 residues. CDR1 is DFQATT and CDR2 is SNEGSKA in the germline V gene (reference sequence). The trim removed 7 bases at V and 0 bases at J, leaving 14 bases unmatched. The CDR3, as DNA: TGCAGTGTTCAACCGCTAGCGGGGGGCCTGAGCTCCTACAATGAGCAGTTCTTC. The encoded protein is CSVQPLAGGLSSYNEQFF.

Notes on this clonotype: A much larger clone differs by one base, so this may be a read error. The chain combines TRBV20-1 with TRBJ2-3, with 7 bases that match TRBD1. CDR1 and CDR2 from the germline V gene are DFQATT and SNEGSKA (reference sequence). This CDR3 comprises 15 residues. V lost 3 bases and J lost 2; bases outside the gene matches: 8. Here the CDR3 DNA reads TGCAGTGCTAGTGATTTGGACAGGCTCACAGATACGCAGTATTTT. Its translation: CSASDLDRLTDTQYF.

This clonotype was detected ten times or more. The chain joins TRBV27 to TRBJ2-7; 10 bases agree with TRBD1. Germline CDR1 and CDR2: MNHEY and SMNVEV (reference sequence). CDR3 length: 12 amino acids. V trimming: 10 bases; J trimming: 6 bases; junction bases outside the gene matches: 6. CDR3 sequence: CATRTGGGEQYF. In DNA form, the CDR3 reads TGTGCCACCAGGACAGGGGGAGGCGAGCAGTACTTC.

The chain couples TRBV20-1 to TRBJ1-1, with D tentatively TRBD1 (5 bases). V gave up 0 bases and J gave up 1 base, with 9 bases separating them. The CDR3 extends over 14 amino acids. Germline assignment: CDR1 DFQATT and CDR2 SNEGSKA (reference sequence). CDR3 sequence reads: CSARDAQGNTEAFF. For the CDR3, the DNA is TGCAGTGCTAGAGATGCCCAGGGGAACACTGAAGCTTTCTTT.

The chain couples TRBV6-5 to TRBJ1-4, with D unresolved. CDR1 is MNHEY and CDR2 is SVGAGI in the germline V gene. V was cut by 0 bases and J by 8 bases, with 10 bases left in between. The CDR3 consists of 14 residues. The CDR3 DNA reads as TGTGCCAGCAGTTACTCGAGAAGGGTGGAAAAACTGTTTTTT. Its translation is CASSYSRRVEKLFF.

This sequence joins TRBV7-6 and TRBJ2-3, with 11 bases aligning to TRBD2. Germline lookup yields CDR1 SGHVS and CDR2 FNYEAQ. With 4 bases clipped from V and 4 bases from J, the junction kept 13 bases outside the gene matches. The CDR3 runs to 18 residues. CDR3 residues: CASSSRRVAGGPSDTQYF. CDR3 DNA sequence: TGTGCCAGCAGCTCCAGGAGAGTAGCGGGGGGGCCGTCAGATACGCAGTATTTT.

This chain joins TRBV19 and TRBJ1-1, with D perhaps matching TRBD1 (6 bases). The CDR3 extends over 15 amino acids. Germline V lookup: CDR1 LNHDA, CDR2 SQIVND (reference sequence). V lost 3 bases, J lost 4 bases, and 15 bases lay in between. This CDR3 is CASSMIGGSGTEAFF. In DNA form, the CDR3 reads TGTGCCAGTAGTATGATTGGGGGCTCGGGCACTGAAGCTTTCTTT.

Of note for this clonotype: Without the conserved terminal phenylalanine or tryptophan, this CDR3 likely stems from a read error. The chain couples TRBV6-1 to TRBJ2-4; possibly TRBD1 for D (5 bases). In germline, CDR1 is MNHNS, CDR2 SASEGT. The CDR3 covers 14 residues. Trimming shortened V by 6 bases and J by 7 bases, and 16 bases separated the two germline ends. The CDR3: CASRTGHPTNIQYL. CDR3 bases: TGTGCCAGCAGAACCGGACACCCGACGAACATTCAGTACTTA.

This clonotype was picked up one time. The chain has TRBV7-3 and TRBJ2-1; TRBD2 matches 13 bases. The CDR3 loop spans 15 amino acids. Looked up from germline, CDR1 is SGHTA and CDR2 is FQGTGA. V lost 5 bases and J lost 8; bases outside the gene matches: 6. The CDR3 nucleotides are TGTGCCAGCAGCGCGGGACTAGCGGGGATGGATGAGCAGTTCTTC. Amino acid sequence: CASSAGLAGMDEQFF.